This T cell receptor beta chain was observed in a study of blood T cell repertoires in COVID-19. Study at large: The United States, Italy and Spain were the sources of the acute and convalescent COVID-19 samples. The analysed material was cDNA or gDNA that came from T cells, B-cell-depleted T cells, or PBMCs.

In the original analysis: The assay estimated nucleated cells by amplifying reference gene primers. The assay was immunoSEQ multiplex PCR, and TCRdb's table has in-frame clones only and misses some. D and trimming come from the DNA, and the V and J calls and clone size come from that table. The sample carries about 110,000 clones, around 80% recorded once. V dropped 10 bases and J dropped 4 bases, with 16 bases sitting between them. The CDR3 extends over 13 amino acids. The V gene's germline CDR1 is ENHRY and CDR2 SYGVKD. The sequenced sample was peripheral blood. The J gene is TRBJ1-2, the V gene TRBV10-3; D may be TRBD1 (6 bases). The TCR was taken from a woman of 80 years or more with active or convalescent COVID-19. In DNA, the CDR3 is TGTGCCACCGATCAGGGAGGGGGCTATGGCTACACCTTC. Its protein product is CATDQGGGYGYTF.